These 17 T cell receptor beta chains originate from one sample sequenced in a study of T cells after posttransplantation cyclophosphamide. Profiling relied on immunoSEQ multiplex PCR, and the TCRdb table lists in-frame clones only, not all of them. The sample has around 30,000 clones, approximately 90% seen once. Sequencing input: PBMCs. The source is a woman between 35 and 50 years old with a blood cancer, CMV-positive, and with a related stem cell donor.

The chain uses TRBV18 and TRBJ2-7, with D possibly TRBD2 on 6 matching bases. From germline, CDR1 is KGHSH and CDR2 LQKENI. The length of the CDR3 is 11 residues. V lost 3 bases and J 7 bases, leaving 7 bases between the germline ends. In nucleotides, the CDR3 is TGTGCCAGCTCACCGGGGGGTGAGCAGTACTTC. Translating gives CASSPGGEQYF.

This sequence joins TRBV6-6 and TRBJ1-1; 10 positions agree with TRBD1. The CDR3 length is 12 residues. The J segment lost 10 bases and the V segment lost 5 bases, leaving 4 bases of the junction unmatched. Germline values: CDR1 MNHNY, CDR2 SVGAGI (reference sequence). The CDR3, as DNA: TGTGCCAGCAGTGACCGGGACAGGGGAGCTTTCTTT. This translates into CASSDRDRGAFF.

The gene calls are TRBV7-6 and TRBJ2-7, with D maybe TRBD1 (5 bases). The CDR3 runs 15 residues. The V end was cut by 6 bases, the J end by 3 bases, with 18 bases between. Germline V gene sequence: CDR1 SGHVS, CDR2 FNYEAQ. The CDR3 spells CASRTTVGQIYEQYF. The CDR3, as DNA: TGTGCCAGCAGGACCACCGTAGGACAAATCTACGAGCAGTACTTC.

The chain couples TRBV19 to TRBJ1-1; D is ambiguous. Trimming pared 8 bases from V and 10 bases from J, leaving 26 bases between. Germline lookup yields CDR1 LNHDA and CDR2 SQIVND (reference sequence). This CDR3 has 15 amino acids. The CDR3 DNA sequence: TGTGCCAGTGACGAAGCAATGGGCTTGGCCTCTGGAGCTTTCTTT. This gives the protein CASDEAMGLASGAFF.

This clone appeared once. CDR3 region: CASKRLSSSHSAFF. As DNA, the CDR3 is TGTGCCAGCAAACGTTTATCTTCTTCCCACTCAGCTTTCTTT. The rearrangement links TRBV27 to TRBJ1-1; D not certain. CDR3 length: 14 residues. The V end lost 7 bases, the J end lost 10 bases, and 22 bases lay between the germline ends. Germline CDR1 is MNHEY and CDR2 is SMNVEV (reference sequence).

The chain carries TRBV21-1 and TRBJ2-7; the D call of TRBD1 is as the table states it, not checked on the DNA. TRBV21-1 is deemed a pseudogene. This CDR3 has 13 residues. CDR3: CARGGGDSGEQYF. CDR3 DNA: TGTGCCAGGGGTGGTGGGGACAGCGGGGAGCAGTACTTC.

This chain connects TRBV4-1 to TRBJ2-5; D may be TRBD1 (7 bases). V was pared by 1 base and J by 5 bases, with 17 bases between. The CDR3 has 16 amino acids. Germline V gene sequence: CDR1 MGHRA, CDR2 YSYEKL. The CDR3 spells CASSQVGRTGGETQYF. DNA for the CDR3: TGCGCCAGCAGCCAAGTAGGGAGGACAGGCGGGGAGACCCAGTACTTC.

The chain joins TRBV7-2 to TRBJ2-1, with D maybe TRBD2 (5 bases). The CDR3 is made up of 16 amino acids. Germline-derived CDR1 and CDR2 are SGHTA and FQGNSA. V lost 2 bases and J 2 bases, leaving 13 bases between the germline ends. The CDR3 sequence: CASSLSRGLTYNEQFF. As DNA, the CDR3 is TGTGCCAGCAGCTTATCTCGCGGGTTAACCTACAATGAGCAGTTCTTC.

The chain uses TRBV5-4 and TRBJ2-5; TRBD1 matches 7 bases. The CDR3 length is 15 residues. Trimming removed 4 bases from V and 5 bases from J; junction bases left unmatched: 11. The germline V gene encodes CDR1 SGHNT and CDR2 YYREEE (reference sequence). The CDR3 region has the DNA TGTGCCAGCAGCACCCGAACAGGGGCCGGGGAGACCCAGTACTTC. Translation gives CASSTRTGAGETQYF.

V usage is TRBV18 and J usage is TRBJ2-7; 11 bases line up with TRBD1. The CDR3 covers 16 residues. Trimming cost V 3 bases and J 3 bases; bases outside gene matches: 7. Per germline, CDR1 KGHSH and CDR2 LQKENI. The CDR3 reads CASSPRTGGSVYEQYF. DNA of the CDR3: TGTGCCAGCTCACCCAGGACAGGGGGCTCCGTCTACGAGCAGTACTTC. Full variable domain (outside the CDR3, taken from reference TRBV18 and TRBJ2-7): NAGVMQNPRHLVRRRGQEARLRCSPMKGHSHVYWYRQLPEEGLKFMVYLQKENIIDESGMPKERFSAEFPKEGPSILRIQQVVRGDSAAYFCASSPRTGGSVYEQYFGPGTRLTVT.

The chain employs TRBV2 and TRBJ1-1; D gene unclear. CDR1 and CDR2 from the germline V gene are SNHLY and FYNNEI. The CDR3 has 13 amino acids. Trimming stripped 3 bases from V and 4 bases from J, with 9 bases between. The CDR3, as DNA: TGTGCCAGCAGTGAGGGAGTCTTCACTGAAGCTTTCTTT. Residues: CASSEGVFTEAFF.

The chain is built from TRBV5-6 and TRBJ1-4; tentative D call: TRBD1 (6 bases). V gave up 4 bases and J gave up 6 bases, with 13 bases separating them. CDR3 length: 14 amino acids. CDR1 SGHDT and CDR2 YYEEEE come from the germline V gene. CDR3 region: CASSPRGLYEKLFF. CDR3 DNA sequence: TGTGCCAGCAGCCCCAGGGGCTTGTATGAAAAACTGTTTTTT.

The chain links TRBV5-4 to TRBJ1-4; the D is unclear. Germline assignment: CDR1 SGHNT and CDR2 YYREEE (reference sequence). Trimming left V 0 bases short and J 3 bases short, with 15 bases between. The CDR3 is 17 residues long. In DNA form, the CDR3 reads TGTGCCAGCAGCTTGGATATGGCGGCCTCAGCTAATGAAAAACTGTTTTTT. The encoded protein is CASSLDMAASANEKLFF.

This sequence joins TRBV6-5 and TRBJ2-2; D remains unclear. The CDR3 is made up of 12 amino acids. Germline CDR1 and CDR2: MNHEY and SVGAGI. With 8 bases removed from V and 6 bases from J, the gap between germline ends came to 10 bases. The CDR3 region has the DNA TGTGCCAGCGGCCGTGAGGCCGGGGAGCTGTTTTTT. Translation gives CASGREAGELFF.

The genes are TRBV10-2 and TRBJ1-6; possibly TRBD1 for D (6 bases). V gave up 5 bases and J gave up 10 bases, with 21 bases separating them. Germline values: CDR1 WSHSY, CDR2 SAAADI. This CDR3 contains 16 residues. The CDR3 reads CASSNPRQDRFSPLHF. The CDR3 nucleotides are TGCGCCAGCAGTAACCCCCGACAGGACCGTTTCTCACCCCTCCACTTT.

The J gene is TRBJ1-1, the V gene TRBV7-9; TRBD1 agrees at 9 bases. The junction had 4 bases not matched to a gene; V was cut back by 5 bases and J by 0 bases. Germline V gives CDR1 SEHNR, CDR2 FQNEAQ (reference sequence). This CDR3 region has 15 residues. CDR3 loop: CASSHRGRVNTEAFF. DNA of the CDR3: TGTGCCAGCAGCCACAGGGGGCGGGTGAACACTGAAGCTTTCTTT. The full variable domain, its missing parts supplied by reference TRBV7-9 and TRBJ1-1, is DTGVSQNPRHKITKRGQNVTFRCDPISEHNRLYWYRQTLGQGPEFLTYFQNEAQLEKSRLLSDRFSAERPKGSFSTLEIQRTEQGDSAMYLCASSHRGRVNTEAFFGQGTRLTVV.

This chain links TRBV7-9 with TRBJ2-1; tentatively, D is TRBD1 (6 bases). The V and J ends lost 5 bases and 10 bases respectively, with 9 bases between them. Germline V gene lookup returns CDR1 SEHNR and CDR2 FQNEAQ (reference sequence). CDR3 length: 11 residues. CDR3 sequence: CASSTGQEQFF. In DNA form, the CDR3 reads TGTGCCAGCAGCACTGGACAGGAGCAGTTCTTC.